The 27 T cell receptor beta chains listed next were all sequenced from one sample in a study of blood T cell repertoires in COVID-19. TCRdb's copy holds only in-frame clones and misses some; the assay was immunoSEQ multiplex PCR. Of about 12,000 clones in the sample, 72% are singletons; the top ten hold over 9.5%. The sample comprised peripheral blood. The receptors shown here come from a man aged 55 to 70 with COVID-19, enrolled during active disease.

The CDR3 nucleotides are TGTGCCAGCTCAGGGGGACTCTTTGGAAACACCATATATTTT. Translation: CASSGGLFGNTIYF. The gene calls are TRBV18 and TRBJ1-3; D is possibly TRBD1 (5 bases). The CDR3 has 14 residues. Germline V lookup: CDR1 KGHSH, CDR2 LQKENI. The V end lost 5 bases, the J end lost 3 bases, and 11 bases lay between the germline ends.

This clone was recorded a few times. This chain links TRBV10-3 with TRBJ1-2; D remains unclear. Trimming removed 10 bases from V and 3 bases from J, with 21 bases in between. Per the germline V gene, CDR1 is ENHRY and CDR2 is SYGVKD. This CDR3 contains 15 residues. CDR3 coding DNA: TGTGCCACTCAAGATTCTAATGCGGGCTACTATGGCTACACCTTC. The encoded protein is CATQDSNAGYYGYTF.

The gene calls are TRBV4-1 and TRBJ1-2, with a weak D call TRBD1 (6 bases). This CDR3 has 15 residues. Deletions cut 0 bases from V and 4 bases from J, with 12 bases between. Germline V gives CDR1 MGHRA, CDR2 YSYEKL. CDR3 sequence: CASSQDTGNGYGYTF. CDR3 DNA: TGCGCCAGCAGCCAAGACACAGGGAATGGCTATGGCTACACCTTC.

The chain couples TRBV5-1 to TRBJ2-7, with 8 positions matching TRBD1. There are 15 residues in the CDR3. Germline CDR1 and CDR2: SGHRS and YFSETQ. Trimming took 5 bases from V and 0 from J; bases not matched to a gene: 7. The CDR3 DNA follows: TGCGCCAGCAGGTTACAGGGGGAGAGCTCCTACGAGCAGTACTTC. Amino acids: CASRLQGESSYEQYF. The entire variable domain, with the rest obtained from reference TRBV5-1 and TRBJ2-7, is as follows: KAGVTQTPRYLIKTRGQQVTLSCSPISGHRSVSWYQQTPGQGLQFLFEYFSETQRNKGNFPGRFSGRQFSNSRSEMNVSTLELGDSALYLCASRLQGESSYEQYFGPGTRLTVT.

CDR3 region: CASSFQGVGARGSGGYTF. CDR3 coding DNA: TGTGCCAGCAGCTTTCAGGGGGTGGGGGCACGGGGCTCTGGTGGCTACACCTTC. This chain links TRBV2 with TRBJ1-2; 7 bases agree with TRBD1. Germline CDR1 SNHLY, CDR2 FYNNEI. The CDR3 is 18 amino acids. V shed 6 bases and J 7 bases; nucleotides not matched to a gene: 23.

The chain recombines TRBV30 with TRBJ2-2, with D possibly matching TRBD2 (5 bases). This CDR3 has 12 amino acids. The germline V and J ends were trimmed by 3 bases and 6 bases, with 8 bases remaining between them. Per the germline V gene, CDR1 is GTSNPN and CDR2 is SVGIG (reference sequence). CDR3 region: CAWRRGSGELFF. The CDR3 coding sequence is TGTGCCTGGAGACGGGGATCCGGGGAGCTGTTTTTT.

CDR3 residues: CASSLVEGAYGYTF. Here the CDR3 DNA reads TGTGCCAGCAGTTTGGTCGAGGGGGCCTATGGCTACACCTTC. This rearrangement joins TRBV28 to TRBJ1-2, with 7 bases aligning to TRBD1. Trimming at V came to 3 bases and at J to 4 bases, leaving 5 bases not matched to a gene. Germline V gene lookup returns CDR1 MDHEN and CDR2 SYDVKM. The CDR3 extends over 14 amino acids.

The chain is built from TRBV6-2 or TRBV6-3 and TRBJ1-4, with TRBD1 matching over 7 bases. V dropped 7 bases and J dropped 10; count of bases not matched to a gene: 12. The CDR3 has 14 amino acids. Germline lookup yields CDR1 MNHEY and CDR2 SVGEGT. This CDR3 reads CASTPTGWKRKLFF. DNA of the CDR3: TGTGCCAGCACCCCGACAGGGTGGAAGAGAAAACTGTTTTTT.

This clone is termed medium-sized. The chain couples TRBV2 to TRBJ2-5; D unclear. Trimming shortened V by 3 bases and J by 4 bases, and 3 bases separated the two germline ends. Germline CDR1 is SNHLY and CDR2 is FYNNEI. CDR3 length: 11 amino acids. The CDR3 protein is CASSDRETQYF. In DNA, the CDR3 is TGTGCCAGCAGTGACAGAGAGACCCAGTACTTC.

The J gene is TRBJ2-1, the V gene TRBV12-3 or TRBV12-4; D is possibly TRBD2 (5 bases). Trimming took off 3 bases at V and 8 bases at J, with 5 bases between the two ends. CDR3 length: 11 residues. CDR3 in amino acids: CASSFGDEQFF. CDR3 coding DNA: TGTGCCAGCAGTTTCGGGGATGAGCAGTTCTTC.

The chain is built from TRBV2 and TRBJ2-3; TRBD1 is a possible D gene (6 bases). This CDR3 is 15 amino acids long. V lost 4 bases and J 3 bases, leaving 14 bases between the germline ends. Germline values: CDR1 SNHLY, CDR2 FYNNEI. CDR3: CASSAVGRGTDTQYF. The DNA of the CDR3 is TGTGCCAGCAGTGCGGTTGGCAGGGGTACAGATACGCAGTATTTT.

This sequence joins TRBV5-1 and TRBJ1-2, with a weak D call TRBD1 (5 bases). The CDR3 covers 16 residues. In germline, CDR1 is SGHRS, CDR2 YFSETQ. The germline V and J ends were trimmed by 3 bases and 0 bases, with 15 bases remaining between them. Here the CDR3 reads CASSWVDSQSNYGYTF. CDR3 DNA: TGCGCCAGCAGCTGGGTAGACAGCCAATCTAACTATGGCTACACCTTC.

This clone was observed a few times. The genes are TRBV4-1 and TRBJ1-6, with TRBD1 matching over 7 bases. The CDR3 covers 17 residues. J lost 0 bases, V lost 3 bases, and 5 bases had no gene match. Germline CDR1 MGHRA, CDR2 YSYEKL. The CDR3: CASSQPTGSSYNSPLHF. Written as DNA, the CDR3 is TGCGCCAGCAGCCAGCCGACAGGGAGCTCCTATAATTCACCCCTCCACTTT.

In its sample, this clone ranks as medium-sized (0.01 to 0.1%). The chain uses TRBV27 and TRBJ2-3; 10 bases are a match to TRBD2. This CDR3 region has 15 residues. V was pared by 2 bases and J by 4 bases, with 3 bases of the junction left unmatched. Germline V lookup: CDR1 MNHEY, CDR2 SMNVEV (reference sequence). DNA for the CDR3: TGTGCCAGCAGTTTACCTAGCGGGGGTTCAGATACGCAGTATTTT. As protein: CASSLPSGGSDTQYF.

This clone appeared once. The gene calls are TRBV11-3 and TRBJ2-5; 10 bases map to TRBD2. V lost 4 bases to trimming and J lost 6 bases; unmatched junction nucleotides: 11. CDR1 is SGHNT, CDR2 YENEEA, per germline. CDR3 length: 16 residues. This chain's CDR3 is CASSYRGSSGSKTQYF. The CDR3, as DNA: TGTGCCAGCAGCTACAGAGGTTCTAGCGGGAGTAAGACCCAGTACTTC.

This clone is categorized as medium-sized. The gene calls are TRBV6-6 and TRBJ1-2; 9 bases are a match to TRBD1. The length of the CDR3 is 19 residues. Germline CDR1 MNHNY, CDR2 SVGAGI (reference sequence). V lost 6 bases and J lost 1; bases outside the gene matches: 18. The CDR3 coding sequence is TGTGCCAGCAGCTCACCCGGGGACCCTCGGACAGGGGTTAACTATGGCTACACCTTC. Translation: CASSSPGDPRTGVNYGYTF.

Points on this clone: A junction end diverges from the germline sequence, so it may reflect a read error. This specimen includes other DNA sequences encoding the same CDR3. This sequence joins TRBV3-1 (or the pseudogene TRBV3-2) and TRBJ1-2; 8 nucleotides match TRBD1. CDR3 size: 15 residues. CDR1 LGHDT and CDR2 YNNKEL come from the germline V gene (reference sequence). This chain's CDR3 is CASSQLGQANYGYTF. The CDR3 DNA follows: TGTGCCAGTAGCCAGTTGGGACAGGCCAACTATGGCTACACCTTC.

This clone has only one observation. V is TRBV9 and J is TRBJ2-5, with TRBD2 matching 9 bases. CDR3 length equals 14 residues. V shed 4 bases and J 1 base; nucleotides not matched to a gene: 2. Germline CDR1 SGDLS, CDR2 YYNGEE. CDR3 DNA sequence: TGTGCCAGCAGCATTAGCGGGGGCCAAGAGACCCAGTACTTC. Protein: CASSISGGQETQYF.

The sample holds a few counts of this clone. V is TRBV5-6 and J is TRBJ2-7; 8 bases align to TRBD1. This CDR3 has 14 amino acids. The germline V gene encodes CDR1 SGHDT and CDR2 YYEEEE. J was trimmed by 6 bases and V by 4 bases; bases with no gene match: 9. CDR3 region: CASSPPGQEGEQYF. The CDR3 region has the DNA TGTGCCAGCAGCCCACCGGGACAGGAGGGCGAGCAGTACTTC.

The chain employs TRBV10-3 and TRBJ1-1; D is possibly TRBD1 (6 bases). Germline V gives CDR1 ENHRY, CDR2 SYGVKD. This CDR3 is 15 amino acids long. The V end lost 3 bases, the J end lost 2 bases, and 13 bases lay between the germline ends. CDR3 protein: CAISETGNPNTEAFF. DNA for the CDR3: TGTGCCATCAGTGAAACAGGGAACCCTAACACTGAAGCTTTCTTT.

V usage is TRBV6-5 and J usage is TRBJ1-2; 8 bases map to TRBD1. The V gene's germline CDR1 is MNHEY and CDR2 SVGAGI. This CDR3 region has 16 residues. Trimming took 0 bases from V and 6 from J; bases not matched to a gene: 9. The CDR3 sequence: CASSYSMSGGEDGYTF. CDR3 DNA: TGTGCCAGCAGTTACTCGATGTCAGGGGGCGAAGATGGCTACACCTTC.

The J gene is TRBJ1-1, the V gene TRBV3-1 (or the pseudogene TRBV3-2), with TRBD1 as a possible D gene (5 bases). This CDR3 contains 14 residues. Germline values: CDR1 LGHDT, CDR2 YNNKEL (reference sequence). Trimming cost V 1 base and J 8 bases, with 14 bases left between them. In DNA form, the CDR3 reads TGTGCCAGCAGCCAAGGCGAGGACAAACCCGAAGCTTTCTTT. Translated: CASSQGEDKPEAFF.

This clone was seen only once. The chain combines TRBV5-5 with TRBJ1-1; D gene uncertain. Germline V gene data show CDR1 as SGHKS and CDR2 as YYEKEE (reference sequence). V lost 4 bases, J lost 3 bases, and 16 bases lay in between. This CDR3 is 15 amino acids long. The CDR3 loop reads CASSRYSPGDTEAFF. For the CDR3, the DNA is TGTGCCAGCAGCCGCTACAGTCCCGGGGACACTGAAGCTTTCTTT.

This chain links TRBV28 with TRBJ2-7; D is uncertain. Trimming stripped 7 bases from V and 5 bases from J, with 18 bases between. Germline CDR1 MDHEN, CDR2 SYDVKM. This CDR3 region has 14 residues. In DNA form, the CDR3 reads TGTGCCAGCAATTCATGGGCCCACCTAGACGAGCAGTACGTC. This codes for CASNSWAHLDEQYV.

This rearrangement joins TRBV9 to TRBJ2-3; 7 positions agree with TRBD2. Germline V gene lookup returns CDR1 SGDLS and CDR2 YYNGEE. The CDR3 extends over 16 amino acids. J was trimmed by 0 bases and V by 1 base; bases with no gene match: 5. The CDR3 nucleotides are TGTGCCAGCAGCGTAAGAGCGGGGTCTAGCACAGATACGCAGTATTTT. Translated: CASSVRAGSSTDTQYF.

By proportion, this clone is medium-sized. The rearrangement links TRBV7-9 to TRBJ1-3; no definite D call. Trimming took off 3 bases at V and 0 bases at J, with 18 bases between the two ends. In germline, CDR1 is SEHNR, CDR2 FQNEAQ (reference sequence). The CDR3 length is 18 residues. The CDR3 protein is CASSLVLAYGSSGNTIYF. CDR3 nucleotide sequence: TGTGCCAGCAGCTTGGTCTTGGCGTATGGGAGCTCTGGAAACACCATATATTTT.

Only a few counts were recorded for this clone. V gene TRBV4-1 combines with J gene TRBJ1-5; D is unclear. V was pared by 0 bases and J by 0 bases, with 12 bases between. CDR1 is MGHRA and CDR2 is YSYEKL in the germline V gene. This CDR3 contains 17 residues. DNA of the CDR3: TGCGCCAGCAGCCAAGATGCCACAGTCGTTAGCAATCAGCCCCAGCATTTT. This codes for CASSQDATVVSNQPQHF.